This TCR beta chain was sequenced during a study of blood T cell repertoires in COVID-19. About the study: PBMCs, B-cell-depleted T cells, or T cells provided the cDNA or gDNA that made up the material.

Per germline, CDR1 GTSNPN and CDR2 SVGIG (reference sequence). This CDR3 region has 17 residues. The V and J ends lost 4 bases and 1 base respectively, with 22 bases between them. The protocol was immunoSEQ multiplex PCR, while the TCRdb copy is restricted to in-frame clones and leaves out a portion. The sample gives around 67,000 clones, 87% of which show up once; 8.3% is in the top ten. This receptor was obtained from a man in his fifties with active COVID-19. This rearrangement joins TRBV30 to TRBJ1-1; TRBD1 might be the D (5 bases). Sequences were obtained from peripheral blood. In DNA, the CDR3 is TGTGCCTGGACCCCTTTGACAGCCCACATGACGAACACTGAAGCTTTCTTT. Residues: CAWTPLTAHMTNTEAFF.